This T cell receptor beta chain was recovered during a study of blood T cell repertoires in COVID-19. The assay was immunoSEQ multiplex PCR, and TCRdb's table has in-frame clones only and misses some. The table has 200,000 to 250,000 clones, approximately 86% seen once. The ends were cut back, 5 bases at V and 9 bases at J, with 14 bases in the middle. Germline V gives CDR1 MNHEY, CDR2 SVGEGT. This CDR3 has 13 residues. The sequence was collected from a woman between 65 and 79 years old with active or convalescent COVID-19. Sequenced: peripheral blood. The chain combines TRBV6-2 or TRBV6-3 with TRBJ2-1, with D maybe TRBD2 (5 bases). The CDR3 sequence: CASSDPGVTEQFF. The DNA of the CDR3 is TGTGCCAGCAGTGACCCCGGGGTTACTGAGCAGTTCTTC.